These T cell receptor beta chains were read from a single sample in a study of T cell responses to AZD1222 COVID-19 vaccine. Clones were read by immunoSEQ multiplex PCR, and TCRdb kept only the in-frame ones, dropping some. The sample holds 140,000 or so clones, 90% to 95% seen once. The sequencing used peripheral blood, collected 28 days after the second AZD1222 dose. Receptors originate from an adult who received the AZD1222 COVID-19 vaccine. Each CDR3 is given with its conserved first and last residue. The order of the fields is J gene, V gene, clone size, D gene, CDR3 DNA, CDR3 protein. A D gene is named only where the DNA matches it firmly. The size of a clone is reported for some rows only, either as once, few or many, or as a class for expanded clones.

TRBJ1-2	TRBV14	-	TRBD1	TGTGCCAGCAGCCAAGCTCGGGACAGGGTCGACTATGGCTACACCTTC	CASSQARDRVDYGYTF
TRBJ2-5	TRBV5-6	-	-	TGTGCCAGCAGCTTGGCACTATTCCGCTCAGACCAAGAGACCCAGTACTTC	CASSLALFRSDQETQYF
TRBJ2-7	TRBV25-1	-	-	TGTGCCAGCAGCGATTACGAGCAGTACTTC	CASSDYEQYF
TRBJ1-6	TRBV23-1	-	-	TGCGCCAGCAGGCAAACAAGACAGACAGCAAGGCTCTGCTATAATTCACCCCTCCACTTT	CASRQTRQTARLCYNSPLHF
TRBJ1-2	TRBV3-1/TRBV3-2	-	-	TGTGCCAGCAGCCAGCGGGGGGCGGGCGCCCAAAATGGCTACACCTTC	CASSQRGAGAQNGYTF
TRBJ1-4	TRBV28	-	-	TGTGCCAGCAGTTTTCAAGGAATCGGAAAACTGTTTTTT	CASSFQGIGKLFF
TRBJ1-1	TRBV28	-	-	TGTGCCAGCAGTTCAAACACTGAAGCTTTCTTT	CASSSNTEAFF
TRBJ1-5	TRBV6-5	-	-	TGTGCCAGCTCGAGGAAGGGGTTGAGCAATCAGCCCCAGCATTTT	CASSRKGLSNQPQHF
TRBJ2-7	TRBV13	-	-	TGTGCCAGCAGCTTAGGCCGACAGGGACTGTACTTC	CASSLGRQGLYF
TRBJ1-3	TRBV6-5	-	-	TGTGCCAGCAGTTCCCCGGGGGGGTCTGGAAACACCATATATTTT	CASSSPGGSGNTIYF
TRBJ1-4	TRBV5-1	-	-	TGCGCCAGCAGCGAGATGACAGATGAAAAACTGTTTTTT	CASSEMTDEKLFF
TRBJ1-1	TRBV27	-	-	TGTGCCAGCAGTTTACTCGGACAGAGGGCTTTCTTT	CASSLLGQRAFF
TRBJ1-1	TRBV6-2/TRBV6-3	-	TRBD1	TGTGCCAGCAGTTCTGACAGGGGGCGAGGAGGCACTGAAGCTTTCTTT	CASSSDRGRGGTEAFF
TRBJ1-1	TRBV6-6	-	TRBD1	TGTGCCAGCAGTTACTTTGGTGGGACAGGGGACACTGAAGCTTTCTTT	CASSYFGGTGDTEAFF
TRBJ1-2	TRBV11-2	-	-	TGTGCCAGCAGCCAGTCGGCCTCTAACTATGGCTACACCTTC	CASSQSASNYGYTF
TRBJ1-4	TRBV5-1	-	TRBD1	TGCGCCAGCAGCTTGGAAGGGACAGCCAACGAAAAACTGTTTTTT	CASSLEGTANEKLFF
TRBJ1-4	TRBV15	-	-	TGTGCCACCAGCAGACCACAGCTCTTGGGCGAAAAACTGTTTTTT	CATSRPQLLGEKLFF
TRBJ1-5	TRBV12-3/TRBV12-4	-	-	TGTGCCAGCAGTTTAGGACCCCTGCCCCAGCATTTT	CASSLGPLPQHF
TRBJ1-4	TRBV18	-	-	TGTGCCAGCTCAACGAGGGAGTTTGCAACTAATGAAAAACTGTTTTTT	CASSTREFATNEKLFF
TRBJ2-3	TRBV27	-	-	TGTGCCAGCACACAAGGAGATACGCAGTATTTT	CASTQGDTQYF
TRBJ2-7	TRBV7-3	-	TRBD1	TGTGCCAGCAGCTTAACCGGACAGGGGTTTTACGAGCAGTACTTC	CASSLTGQGFYEQYF
TRBJ1-3	TRBV7-9	-	-	TGTGCCAGCAGACGGCGGGGGGCATTTGGAAACACCATATATTTT	CASRRRGAFGNTIYF
TRBJ1-5	TRBV5-5	-	-	TGTGCCAGCAGCTTGTTTGAACACCAGCCCCAGCATTTT	CASSLFEHQPQHF
TRBJ2-1	TRBV2	-	TRBD2	TGTGCCAGCAGTGGCCTAGCGGACTACAATGAGCAGTTCTTC	CASSGLADYNEQFF
TRBJ1-1	TRBV12-3/TRBV12-4	once	-	TGTGCCAGCAGCCGGAACACTGAAGCTTTCTTT	CASSRNTEAFF